This T cell receptor beta chain was observed in a study of T cell changes during pregnancy in multiple sclerosis. Method: immunoSEQ multiplex PCR; TCRdb's copy keeps in-frame clones and lacks some. The sample lists roughly 22,000 clones; 91% were seen once. The V end lost 0 bases, the J end lost 7 bases, and 13 bases lay between the germline ends. The CDR3 loop spans 15 amino acids. The germline V gene has CDR1 LNHNV and CDR2 YYDKDF (reference sequence). Sequences were derived from CD4+ T cells from peripheral blood mononuclear cells, sampled after pregnancy. This receptor was obtained from a female donor in good health, enrolled as a control in a pregnancy study. J is TRBJ2-1 and V is TRBV15; weak D call: TRBD2 (5 bases). The CDR3 DNA follows: TGTGCCACCAGCAGAGATCTTGGACTTTTAAATGAGCAGTTCTTC. It encodes CATSRDLGLLNEQFF.